This passage covers 5 T cell receptor beta chains from one sample sequenced in a study of T cells after yellow fever vaccination. One entry per CDR3 protein results from TCRdb running MiXCR on the 5' RACE reads. The sample lists 620,000 or so distinct CDR3 sequences; around 12% were seen once. The sample was PBMCs, taken on the day of the yellow fever booster vaccination. Receptors originate from a man aged 30-40 years who received the YFV17D yellow fever vaccine.

The chain carries TRBV5-1 and TRBJ2-5, with D unresolved. The CDR3 covers 14 residues. Trimming took 3 bases from V and 5 from J, leaving 14 bases between them. The V gene's germline CDR1 is SGHRS and CDR2 YFSETQ. The CDR3 nucleotides are TGCGCCAGCAGCTCCGGCCCGGCGTCGGAGACCCAGTACTTC. The encoded protein is CASSSGPASETQYF.

This clonotype was counted a few times. The chain has TRBV29-1 and TRBJ2-5; tentative D call: TRBD1 (7 bases). The V end was cut by 4 bases, the J end by 4 bases, with 19 bases between. The germline V gene encodes CDR1 SQVTM and CDR2 ANQGSEA. The CDR3 runs 15 residues. The CDR3 region is CSVVGGPRGSETQYF. The CDR3 DNA follows: TGCAGCGTTGTCGGGGGCCCCAGGGGGTCAGAGACCCAGTACTTC.

The chain uses TRBV4-2 and TRBJ2-1, with 9 bases that match TRBD2. V lost 2 bases, J lost 4 bases, and 9 bases stayed unmatched. Per germline, CDR1 LGHNA and CDR2 YNFKEQ. This CDR3 region has 17 residues. The CDR3 DNA follows: TGTGCCAGCAGCCAATTTGGTGCTAGCGGGACATACAATGAGCAGTTCTTC. Encoded protein: CASSQFGASGTYNEQFF.

The chain recombines TRBV20-1 with TRBJ2-1; 16 bases are a match to TRBD2. Germline CDR1 and CDR2: DFQATT and SNEGSKA (reference sequence). The CDR3 runs to 19 residues. With 6 bases clipped from V and 7 bases from J, the junction kept 18 bases outside the gene matches. The CDR3 is CSARTGTSGRVVVVNEQFF. CDR3 sequence (DNA): TGCAGTGCCCGGACCGGGACTAGCGGGAGGGTAGTGGTGGTTAATGAGCAGTTCTTC.

This clonotype has only a few counts. The V gene is TRBV21-1, the J gene TRBJ2-5; the D call of TRBD1 is as the table states it, not checked on the DNA. TRBV21-1 is tagged as a pseudogene. The CDR3 runs to 15 residues. CDR3 in amino acids: CASSRRDRGRETQYF. The CDR3 nucleotides read TGTGCCAGCAGCCGCCGGGACAGGGGAAGGGAGACCCAGTACTTC.